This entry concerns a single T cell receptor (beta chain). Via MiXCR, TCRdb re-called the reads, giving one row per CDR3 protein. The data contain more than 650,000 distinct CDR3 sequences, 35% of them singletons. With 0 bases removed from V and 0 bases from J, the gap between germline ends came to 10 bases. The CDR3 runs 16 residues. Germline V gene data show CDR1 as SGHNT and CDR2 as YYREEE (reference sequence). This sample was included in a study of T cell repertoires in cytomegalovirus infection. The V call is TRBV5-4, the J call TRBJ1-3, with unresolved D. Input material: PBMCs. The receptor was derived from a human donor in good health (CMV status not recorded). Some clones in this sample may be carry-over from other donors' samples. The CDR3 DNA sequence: TGTGCCAGCAGCTTGGCCGGGGAGGGCTCTGGAAACACCATATATTTT. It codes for CASSLAGEGSGNTIYF.